The 18 T cell receptor beta chains in this list originate from one sample, sequenced in a study of T cell repertoires in cytomegalovirus infection. One entry per CDR3 protein, called by TCRdb with MiXCR from the reads. Of fewer than 1,000,000 distinct CDR3 sequences in the sample, roughly 30% are singletons; the top ten hold about 14%. Their antigens are not known. This material consisted of cultured CD8+ T cells from PBMCs, taken from culture after CMV antigen stimulation. The receptors derive from a human donor in good health (CMV status not recorded). Some clones in this sample may be carry-over from other donors' samples.

As concerns this clonotype: This clone may be a read error of a much larger clone one base away. J is TRBJ2-1 and V is TRBV9; tentative D call: TRBD1 (5 bases). The germline gives CDR1 SGDLS, CDR2 YYNGEE. The CDR3 runs 12 residues. Trimming removed 3 bases at V and 6 bases at J, with 7 bases between. CDR3: CASSEDSNEQFF. The CDR3 bases are TGTGCCAGCAGCGAAGACAGCAATGAGCAGTTCTTC. The full variable domain, rest sourced from reference TRBV9 and TRBJ2-1, is DSGVTQTPKHLITATGQRVTLRCSPRSGDLSVYWYQQSLDQGLQFLIQYYNGEERAKGNILERFSAQQFPDLHSELNLSSLELGDSALYFCASSEDSNEQFFGPGTRLTVL.

The chain uses TRBV3-1 and TRBJ2-1; D not resolved. CDR1 is LGHDT and CDR2 is YNNKEL in the germline V gene (reference sequence). The CDR3 has 12 amino acids. Between the trimmed V and J ends, which lost 3 bases and 8 bases, there was a span of 8 bases. This chain's CDR3 is CASSQGPDEQFF. The CDR3 DNA reads as TGTGCCAGCAGCCAGGGTCCCGATGAGCAGTTCTTC.

Notes on this clonotype: One junction end does not reproduce the germline sequence, and a read error may be involved. The V and J genes are TRBV9 and TRBJ2-5; unclear D gene. The CDR3 has 16 amino acids. Germline V gene lookup returns CDR1 SGDLS and CDR2 YYNGEE. The CDR3: CASSVARLPPQATQYF. The CDR3 DNA follows: TGTGCCAGCAGCGTAGCTCGACTTCCTCCCCAAGCGACCCAGTACTTC.

This clonotype has just a few counts. The chain recombines TRBV9 with TRBJ2-3; unclear D gene. The length of the CDR3 is 16 residues. V was pared by 0 bases and J by 1 base, with 12 bases between. Germline lookup yields CDR1 SGDLS and CDR2 YYNGEE. CDR3 DNA sequence: TGTGCCAGCAGCGTAGTGGCCTCAACTGGCACAGATACGCAGTATTTT. This gives the protein CASSVVASTGTDTQYF.

V gene TRBV27 combines with J gene TRBJ2-1; tentatively, D is TRBD2 (6 bases). Germline V CDR1 and CDR2: MNHEY, SMNVEV (reference sequence). V lost 2 bases and J 4 bases, leaving 9 bases between the germline ends. CDR3 length: 14 residues. CDR3 nucleotides: TGTGCCAGCAGTTTAGGGGGGATATACAATGAGCAGTTCTTC. It translates to CASSLGGIYNEQFF.

The sample holds a few counts of this clonotype. The chain has TRBV27 and TRBJ1-5; D might be TRBD1 (5 bases). Germline CDR1 MNHEY, CDR2 SMNVEV (reference sequence). This CDR3 is 17 amino acids long. Trimming pared 0 bases from V and 2 bases from J, leaving 14 bases between. CDR3 protein: CASSLSWGAPRNQPQHF. CDR3 in DNA: TGTGCCAGCAGTTTATCATGGGGCGCGCCGCGCAATCAGCCCCAGCATTTT.

The genes are TRBV5-6 and TRBJ2-2; TRBD1 is a possible D gene (5 bases). V was pared by 4 bases and J by 4 bases, with 14 bases between. Per germline, CDR1 SGHDT and CDR2 YYEEEE. The CDR3 totals 15 residues. The CDR3 coding sequence is TGTGCCAGCAGCGTCCGACAGAGATCCACCGGGGAGCTGTTTTTT. This sequence encodes CASSVRQRSTGELFF.

As DNA, the CDR3 is TGTGCCAGCATTCTTAGGGGAGCTAGCACAGATACGCAGTATTTT. Its protein product is CASILRGASTDTQYF. The rearrangement uses TRBV5-6 and TRBJ2-3; either TRBD1 or TRBD2 may fit D (5 bases each). This CDR3 comprises 15 residues. V lost 6 bases and J lost 0, with 14 bases in between. CDR1 and CDR2 from the germline V gene are SGHDT and YYEEEE.

The chain carries TRBV6-2 or TRBV6-3 and TRBJ1-1, with no clear D. Trimming took 7 bases from V and 0 from J, leaving 12 bases between them. The CDR3 contains 14 residues. The germline V gene encodes CDR1 MNHEY and CDR2 SVGEGT. This chain's CDR3 is CASIGPVLNTEAFF. CDR3 DNA sequence: TGTGCCAGCATAGGACCTGTCCTGAACACTGAAGCTTTCTTT.

The chain joins TRBV6-1 to TRBJ1-3, with D maybe TRBD1 (5 bases). This CDR3 comprises 15 residues. Germline CDR1 is MNHNS and CDR2 is SASEGT. V was cut by 6 bases and J by 2 bases, with 14 bases left in between. CDR3: CASSITLGPGNTIYF. The CDR3 DNA reads as TGTGCCAGCAGCATTACGTTGGGGCCTGGAAACACCATATATTTT.

The chain joins TRBV2 to TRBJ1-4; D is unresolved. Between the trimmed V and J ends, which lost 8 bases and 14 bases, there was a span of 12 bases. CDR1 and CDR2 from the germline V gene are SNHLY and FYNNEI. CDR3 length: 10 amino acids. The CDR3 DNA reads as TGTGCCAGCTCAGCGGACGGGCTGTTTTTT. As protein: CASSADGLFF.

This clonotype came up a few times. The rearrangement uses TRBV4-1 and TRBJ2-1, with D unresolved. In germline, CDR1 is MGHRA, CDR2 YSYEKL. V was pared by 8 bases and J by 8 bases, with 13 bases between. The CDR3 covers 12 residues. In DNA form, the CDR3 reads TGCGCCAGCCTCGGCCAGGCAGATGAGCAGTTCTTC. Translating gives CASLGQADEQFF.

This clonotype was seen at least ten times. The rearrangement joins TRBV7-6 to TRBJ1-4, with D possibly TRBD1 on 5 matching bases. Germline V gene sequence: CDR1 SGHVS, CDR2 FNYEAQ. Trimming stripped 7 bases from V and 7 bases from J, with 19 bases between. CDR3 length: 15 residues. CDR3 bases: TGTGCCAGCAAAAAACGTGGGGGTTTGGGTGAAAAACTGTTTTTT. It is translated as CASKKRGGLGEKLFF.

The genes are TRBV7-9 and TRBJ2-7; D tentatively reads TRBD1 or TRBD2 (5 bases each). Germline CDR1 reads SEHNR; CDR2 reads FQNEAQ (reference sequence). The CDR3 is 14 residues long. Trimming removed 5 bases from V and 3 bases from J, with 14 bases in between. The CDR3 here is CASSPEGQFYEQYV. The DNA for the CDR3 is TGTGCCAGCAGCCCCGAGGGGCAGTTCTACGAGCAGTACGTC.

The chain carries TRBV19 and TRBJ1-2; TRBD1 agrees at 7 bases. The CDR3 extends over 19 amino acids. Per the germline V gene, CDR1 is LNHDA and CDR2 is SQIVND (reference sequence). V was clipped by 0 bases and J by 0 bases; unmatched bases: 13. In nucleotides, the CDR3 is TGTGCCAGTAGTATAGATTACACGTCCGGGACAGAAGCTAACTATGGCTACACCTTC. Its protein is CASSIDYTSGTEANYGYTF.

The chain has TRBV7-2 and TRBJ1-5; TRBD1 matches 10 bases. V was clipped by 10 bases and J by 7 bases; unmatched bases: 13. Germline V CDR1 and CDR2: SGHTA, FQGNSA. The CDR3 consists of 15 residues. CDR3 sequence (DNA): TGTGCCACAGGGACAGGGGTTGGGTTAGGGCAGCCCCAGCATTTT. Encoded protein: CATGTGVGLGQPQHF.

There are many counts of this clonotype. The rearrangement uses TRBV7-6 and TRBJ2-5, with 9 nucleotides matching TRBD2. The CDR3 sequence is 14 residues long. V trimming: 7 bases; J trimming: 5 bases; junction bases outside the gene matches: 8. In germline, CDR1 is SGHVS, CDR2 FNYEAQ. CDR3 nucleotide sequence: TGTGCCAGCACCCTTGGGACTAGCCTGGAGACCCAGTACTTC. Its protein is CASTLGTSLETQYF.

The CDR3 loop is CASSQDRGAAYEQYF. DNA for the CDR3: TGTGCCAGCAGCCAAGACAGGGGAGCTGCCTACGAGCAGTACTTC. The chain combines TRBV7-9 with TRBJ2-7, with 8 bases matching TRBD1. V gave up 5 bases and J gave up 2 bases; unmatched junction bases: 8. This CDR3 is built from 15 residues. The germline gives CDR1 SEHNR, CDR2 FQNEAQ (reference sequence).